This entry lists 24 T cell receptor beta chains sequenced from one sample in a study of T cell repertoires in cytomegalovirus infection. Their antigens remain unidentified. Via MiXCR, TCRdb re-called the reads, giving one row per CDR3 protein. Of under 130,000 distinct CDR3 sequences listed, less than 55% are singletons. This specimen was CD8+ T cells from cultured PBMCs, taken from culture after CMV antigen stimulation. All receptors derive from a human donor in good health (CMV status not recorded). Some clones in this sample may be carry-over from other donors' samples.

This rearrangement joins TRBV6-1 to TRBJ2-3; the D gene is possibly TRBD2 (5 bases). This CDR3 has 14 residues. The V end lost 7 bases, the J end lost 2 bases, and 13 bases lay between the germline ends. Germline assignment: CDR1 MNHNS and CDR2 SASEGT. The CDR3 nucleotides read TGTGCCAGCATTCCCCGGGGAACCACAGATACGCAGTATTTT. Translation: CASIPRGTTDTQYF.

This sequence joins TRBV6-1 and TRBJ1-4; D is unresolved. Germline V gene lookup returns CDR1 MNHNS and CDR2 SASEGT. With 6 bases removed from V and 5 bases from J, the gap between germline ends came to 13 bases. The CDR3 totals 14 residues. CDR3 nucleotides: TGTGCCAGCAGCCCCACCGGTTCGAATGAAAAACTGTTTTTT. It codes for CASSPTGSNEKLFF.

The chain is built from TRBV7-9 and TRBJ1-1; D uncertain. Germline CDR1 is SEHNR and CDR2 is FQNEAQ (reference sequence). The CDR3 has 13 residues. Trimming cost V 4 bases and J 4 bases, with 10 bases left between them. In DNA form, the CDR3 reads TGTGCCAGCAGCTCGCCGGTGGGCACTGAAGCTTTCTTT. Protein product: CASSSPVGTEAFF.

The rearrangement joins TRBV7-8 to TRBJ1-5; unclear D gene. The V and J ends lost 3 bases and 3 bases respectively, with 9 bases between them. This CDR3 spans 14 amino acids. Germline CDR1 SGHVS, CDR2 FQNEAQ. In nucleotides, the CDR3 is TGTGCCAGCAGCTTGGGAATACTCAATCAGCCCCAGCATTTT. Its protein product is CASSLGILNQPQHF.

This clonotype was counted once. This chain joins TRBV28 and TRBJ2-7; possible D gene TRBD1, 5 bases. This CDR3 is built from 13 residues. V shed 4 bases and J shed 3 bases, with 10 bases lying between them. The germline CDR1 and CDR2 sequences are MDHEN and SYDVKM. This chain's CDR3 is CASSSQGFYEQYF. The CDR3 DNA is TGTGCCAGCAGTTCGCAGGGATTCTACGAGCAGTACTTC. Combining the CDR3 with reference TRBV28 and TRBJ2-7 gives the whole variable domain DVKVTQSSRYLVKRTGEKVFLECVQDMDHENMFWYRQDPGLGLRLIYFSYDVKMKEKGDIPEGYSVSREKKERFSLILESASTNQTSMYLCASSSQGFYEQYFGPGTRLTVT.

The chain uses TRBV12-3 or TRBV12-4 and TRBJ1-5; tentative D call: TRBD1 (6 bases). This CDR3 region has 14 residues. V gave up 0 bases and J gave up 5 bases, with 8 bases separating them. In DNA, the CDR3 is TGTGCCAGCAGTTTAGCGGCAGGGGATCAGCCCCAGCATTTT. Protein product: CASSLAAGDQPQHF.

This chain links TRBV28 with TRBJ2-3; D unclear. Germline CDR1 is MDHEN and CDR2 is SYDVKM. CDR3 size: 15 residues. The V end was cut by 7 bases, the J end by 2 bases, with 16 bases between. This CDR3 is CASTRGARFTDTQYF. DNA for the CDR3: TGTGCCAGCACAAGAGGAGCCAGGTTCACAGATACGCAGTATTTT. The full variable domain, completed using reference TRBV28 and TRBJ2-3, is DVKVTQSSRYLVKRTGEKVFLECVQDMDHENMFWYRQDPGLGLRLIYFSYDVKMKEKGDIPEGYSVSREKKERFSLILESASTNQTSMYLCASTRGARFTDTQYFGPGTRLTVL.

V is TRBV27 and J is TRBJ2-7, with unresolved D. V was pared by 2 bases and J by 2 bases, with 7 bases between. The CDR3 has 13 amino acids. CDR1 MNHEY and CDR2 SMNVEV come from the germline V gene (reference sequence). As DNA, the CDR3 is TGTGCCAGCAGTTTAAACGGAGCCTACGAGCAGTACTTC. It translates to CASSLNGAYEQYF.

There are many counts of this clonotype. J is TRBJ2-2 and V is TRBV28; D might be TRBD1 (6 bases). Germline V gene sequence: CDR1 MDHEN, CDR2 SYDVKM. Trimming left V 6 bases short and J 7 bases short, with 15 bases between. The CDR3 totals 14 residues. The CDR3 spells CASRKTGFVGELFF. The CDR3 DNA reads as TGTGCCAGCAGAAAAACAGGGTTTGTCGGGGAGCTGTTTTTT.

The genes are TRBV6-4 and TRBJ1-1; D uncertain. Germline CDR1 reads MRHNA; CDR2 reads SNTAGT. CDR3 length: 13 residues. Trimming left V 3 bases short and J 4 bases short, with 9 bases between. Here the CDR3 DNA reads TGTGCCAGCAGTGAAGGGCTCGGCACTGAAGCTTTCTTT. Its protein is CASSEGLGTEAFF.

This chain connects TRBV27 to TRBJ1-5; possibly TRBD1 for D (6 bases). The CDR3 totals 14 residues. Trimming took 5 bases from V and 2 from J, leaving 10 bases between them. Germline CDR1 is MNHEY and CDR2 is SMNVEV (reference sequence). CDR3 protein: CASSGGFGNQPQHF. For the CDR3, the DNA is TGTGCCAGCAGTGGGGGCTTCGGCAATCAGCCCCAGCATTTT.

The chain employs TRBV7-6 and TRBJ1-4; D not resolved. V lost 0 bases to trimming and J lost 0 bases, with 8 bases between them. Germline V gene sequence: CDR1 SGHVS, CDR2 FNYEAQ. The CDR3 consists of 16 residues. CDR3 sequence reads: CASSLAGWATNEKLFF. In nucleotides, the CDR3 is TGTGCCAGCAGCTTAGCGGGCTGGGCAACTAATGAAAAACTGTTTTTT.

The V call is TRBV11-1, the J call TRBJ2-2; D possibly matches TRBD1 or TRBD2 (5 bases each). V lost 2 bases to trimming and J lost 4 bases, with 11 bases between them. This CDR3 is 15 amino acids long. Germline V lookup: CDR1 SGHAT, CDR2 FQDESV (reference sequence). The CDR3 here is CASSLYSGTTGELFF. The CDR3 coding sequence is TGTGCCAGCAGCTTATATTCAGGGACCACCGGGGAGCTGTTTTTT.

The gene calls are TRBV10-3 and TRBJ2-1; 8 nucleotides line up with TRBD2. Germline V gene lookup returns CDR1 ENHRY and CDR2 SYGVKD. The CDR3 covers 15 residues. The J segment lost 7 bases and the V segment lost 5 bases, leaving 10 bases of the junction unmatched. CDR3 DNA sequence: TGTGCCATCAGTTATCGGGGGGGCGCGGATAATGAGCAGTTCTTC. Translating gives CAISYRGGADNEQFF.

CDR3 region: CASSDLAGTAVTDTQYF. In DNA, the CDR3 is TGCGCCAGCAGTGATTTAGCCGGGACAGCGGTCACAGATACGCAGTATTTT. This chain uses TRBV10-2 with TRBJ2-3, with TRBD1 identical over 7 bases. V was clipped by 3 bases and J by 2 bases; unmatched bases: 11. Germline CDR1 reads WSHSY; CDR2 reads SAAADI. The length of the CDR3 is 17 residues.

In this sample, this clonotype turned up many times. The chain recombines TRBV6-5 with TRBJ1-3; perhaps TRBD1 as D (6 bases). The CDR3 spans 14 residues. The V gene's germline CDR1 is MNHEY and CDR2 SVGAGI. V lost 2 bases to trimming and J lost 1 base, with 6 bases between them. Written as DNA, the CDR3 is TGTGCCAGCAGTTACCAGGGGTCTGGAAACACCATATATTTT. Its translation: CASSYQGSGNTIYF.

This chain links TRBV28 with TRBJ1-5; TRBD1 matches 7 bases. The germline gives CDR1 MDHEN, CDR2 SYDVKM. Unmatched junction bases numbered 2, after V lost 4 bases and J lost 2 bases. This CDR3 comprises 14 residues. The CDR3 reads CASSWGTGNQPQHF. The DNA of the CDR3 is TGTGCCAGCAGTTGGGGGACAGGCAATCAGCCCCAGCATTTT.

Only a few counts were recorded for this clonotype. J is TRBJ1-1 and V is TRBV6-6; 7 bases line up with TRBD1. The ends lost 7 bases at V and 5 bases at J; junction bases unmatched: 4. Germline CDR1 is MNHNY and CDR2 is SVGAGI (reference sequence). CDR3 length: 12 amino acids. CDR3 sequence: CASTPRGTEAFF. The CDR3 DNA follows: TGTGCCAGCACCCCCAGGGGGACTGAAGCTTTCTTT.

The V and J genes are TRBV19 and TRBJ2-7; 11 nucleotides align to TRBD2. Germline assignment: CDR1 LNHDA and CDR2 SQIVND (reference sequence). The CDR3 contains 15 residues. The V gene end was trimmed by 3 bases and the J gene end by 0 bases; junction bases not matched to a gene: 1. Here the CDR3 DNA reads TGTGCCAGTAGTATGGGACTAGCGGTCTCCTACGAGCAGTACTTC. This codes for CASSMGLAVSYEQYF.

The chain has TRBV20-1 and TRBJ1-5; D gene uncertain. CDR1 is DFQATT and CDR2 is SNEGSKA in the germline V gene (reference sequence). V was pared by 4 bases and J by 2 bases, with 6 bases between. The CDR3 has 12 amino acids. CDR3 nucleotide sequence: TGCAGTGCTAATCCGGGCAATCAGCCCCAGCATTTT. It codes for CSANPGNQPQHF.

The chain is built from TRBV20-1 and TRBJ2-2; D might be TRBD1 (6 bases). Germline loops: CDR1 DFQATT, CDR2 SNEGSKA (reference sequence). V lost 0 bases and J 4 bases, leaving 15 bases between the germline ends. This CDR3 spans 16 amino acids. CDR3 loop: CSARDRQDFSTGELFF. The CDR3 DNA follows: TGCAGTGCTAGAGATCGACAGGACTTTTCCACCGGGGAGCTGTTTTTT.

The table lists this clonotype with many counts. The V gene is TRBV27, the J gene TRBJ2-1; 9 nucleotides align to TRBD2. The CDR3 has 16 residues. Unmatched junction bases numbered 5, after V lost 0 bases and J lost 5 bases. Germline values: CDR1 MNHEY, CDR2 SMNVEV (reference sequence). The CDR3 DNA follows: TGTGCCAGCAGTTTATCTTCTAGCGGGGCGAACAATGAGCAGTTCTTC. Translation gives CASSLSSSGANNEQFF.

The gene calls are TRBV7-6 and TRBJ1-3, with D unresolved. This CDR3 is built from 16 residues. Germline V gene lookup returns CDR1 SGHVS and CDR2 FNYEAQ. Trimming pared 2 bases from V and 2 bases from J, leaving 13 bases between. This chain's CDR3 is CASSLWSAEAGNTIYF. As DNA, the CDR3 is TGTGCCAGCAGCTTATGGTCGGCAGAAGCTGGAAACACCATATATTTT.

DNA for the CDR3: TGTGCCAGCAGCCTAGGACTAGCGGGGGGGCAGGAGCAGTTCTTC. Its protein product is CASSLGLAGGQEQFF. The chain links TRBV2 to TRBJ2-1; 15 bases match TRBD2. This CDR3 spans 15 amino acids. Germline assignment: CDR1 SNHLY and CDR2 FYNNEI. V was clipped by 6 bases and J by 10 bases; unmatched bases: 7.